This is a list of T cell receptor beta chains from one sample in a study of blood T cells in healthy people across ages. MiXCR, applied by TCRdb to the 5' RACE reads, yields one record per CDR3 protein. The table has roughly 560,000 distinct CDR3 sequences, less than 25% seen once. These same data were also listed under a study on T cells of mothers and their children.

Sequencing input: blood. The origin of the receptors is a boy between 10 and 17 years old in good health. Each CDR3 is given with its conserved first and last residue. D genes are given only for firm matches. Clone size appears in some rows only: once, few, many, or a class for an expanded clone.

TRBV29-1	few	TRBD2	TRBJ2-3	TGCAGCGGGAGGGCGGGGGTTAGCACAGATACGCAGTATTTT	CSGRAGVSTDTQYF
TRBV12-3/TRBV12-4	.	.	TRBJ2-7	TGTGCCAGCAGGAATAATAACGGGATACACGAGCAGTACTTC	CASRNNNGIHEQYF
TRBV20-1	once	.	TRBJ2-3	TGCAGTGCTAGAGATGATGCGGTACCCACAGATACGCAGTATTTT	CSARDDAVPTDTQYF
TRBV4-3	few	.	TRBJ2-3	TGCGCCAGCAGCCAAGTTTACCAGGGGGGGGCAGATACGCAGTATTTT	CASSQVYQGGADTQYF
TRBV4-3	few	.	TRBJ1-6	TGCGCCAGCAGCCAAGGGGTCTACCGACCCCTCCACTTT	CASSQGVYRPLHF
TRBV4-3	few	.	TRBJ1-2	TGCGCCAGCAGCCAAGAAGGTAAACGCAACTATGGCTACACCTTC	CASSQEGKRNYGYTF
TRBV20-1	.	TRBD2	TRBJ2-5	TGCAGTGCTAGCGGGGGGGCGGCACAAGAGACCCAGTACTTC	CSASGGAAQETQYF
TRBV12-3/TRBV12-4	few	TRBD1	TRBJ1-2	TGTGCCAGCAGTCCGACCGGACAGGAGAAGCCCTATGGCTACACCTTC	CASSPTGQEKPYGYTF
TRBV6-5	many	TRBD1	TRBJ1-2	TGTGCCAGCGGACCACAAACCGGGACAGGCTATTATGGCTACACCTTC	CASGPQTGTGYYGYTF
TRBV29-1	.	.	TRBJ2-4	TGCAGCGTTGAAACCCGGATGTCCTTAGCCAAAAACATTCAGTACTTC	CSVETRMSLAKNIQYF
TRBV28	.	TRBD2	TRBJ2-1	TGTGCCAGCAAGGCTAGCGGAAACTACAATGAGCAGTTCTTC	CASKASGNYNEQFF
TRBV12-3/TRBV12-4	.	TRBD1	TRBJ2-5	TGTGCCAGCAGTTTAGTGCCGGGACAGGGTTTTGGCGAGACCCAGTACTTC	CASSLVPGQGFGETQYF
TRBV3-1	many	.	TRBJ2-7	TGTGCCAGCAGCCGAGGACTTTACGAGCAGTACTTC	CASSRGLYEQYF
TRBV20-1	.	.	TRBJ2-3	TGCAGTGCCACTGGACAGAGCCCAGATACGCAGTATTTT	CSATGQSPDTQYF
TRBV30	.	TRBD1	TRBJ2-7	TGTGCCTGGAGTCCACGGGACAGGGGAAGGTACGAGCAGTACTTC	CAWSPRDRGRYEQYF
TRBV2	few	.	TRBJ2-5	TGTGCCAGCAGATTAGGGACGGACTACCAAGAGACCCAGTACTTC	CASRLGTDYQETQYF
TRBV7-6	.	.	TRBJ2-5	TGTGCCAGCAGCTCGACAGAGACCCAGTACTTC	CASSSTETQYF
TRBV14	.	TRBD1	TRBJ2-6	TGTGCCAGCAGCCAAGATGGGACACAGGGGCCTGGGGCCAACGTCCTGACTTTC	CASSQDGTQGPGANVLTF
TRBV6-2/TRBV6-3	few	TRBD2	TRBJ2-5	TGTGCCAGCAGGGGACTAGCGGGAGCCTTCCAAGAGACCCAGTACTTC	CASRGLAGAFQETQYF
TRBV20-1	.	.	TRBJ2-1	TGCAGTGCGGACTTGACCACCTACAATGAGCAGTTCTTC	CSADLTTYNEQFF
TRBV5-4	.	.	TRBJ2-2	TGTGCCAGCAGCTTGGCCTGGACGGGCACCGGGGAGCTGTTTTTT	CASSLAWTGTGELFF
TRBV20-1	few	TRBD2	TRBJ2-7	TGCAGTGCCCTGGGACTAGCGAGCTCCTACGAGCAGTACTTC	CSALGLASSYEQYF
TRBV7-9	.	.	TRBJ2-1	TGTGCCAGCAGCCCACCCCTGTCGCGTAATGAGCAGTTCTTC	CASSPPLSRNEQFF
TRBV3-1	.	.	TRBJ1-1	TGTGCCAGCAGCCAAGATACCAGGAACACTGAAGCTTTCTTT	CASSQDTRNTEAFF
TRBV29-1	few	TRBD1	TRBJ1-2	TGCAGCGTTGGGGGACAGGGACCCTATGGCTACACCTTC	CSVGGQGPYGYTF
TRBV29-1	.	TRBD1	TRBJ1-3	TGCAGCGCAGCGACAGGGGGCCATGGAAACACCATATATTTT	CSAATGGHGNTIYF
TRBV7-6	few	.	TRBJ2-7	TGTGCCAGCTCCTACGGGGGCCCTTCCTACGAGCAGTACTTC	CASSYGGPSYEQYF
TRBV11-2	.	.	TRBJ2-1	TGTGCCAGCAGCTCCCCCGGGGGCGGGAGAGGTTCCTACAATGGGCAGTTCTTC	CASSSPGGGRGSYNGQFF
TRBV4-3	few	.	TRBJ1-5	TGCGCCAGCAGCGGGGTAGCACAGTCAAACAATCAGCCCCAGCATTTT	CASSGVAQSNNQPQHF
TRBV6-6	.	TRBD1	TRBJ2-7	TGTGCCAGCAGTTACTTCGGGACAGGGGGCGCCGAGCAGTACTTC	CASSYFGTGGAEQYF
TRBV3-1	.	.	TRBJ2-7	TGTGCCAGCAGCCAAGGGCATAGCTTAAACGAGCAGTACTTC	CASSQGHSLNEQYF
TRBV9	.	.	TRBJ2-3	TGTGCCAGCAGCGGGATCCGCACCTTCACAGATACGCAGTATTTT	CASSGIRTFTDTQYF